These T cell receptor beta chains were read from a single sample in a study of T cells in Graves' hyperthyroidism and ophthalmopathy. MiXCR, run by TCRdb on the multiplex PCR reads, gives a single entry per CDR3 protein. The table includes about 290,000 distinct CDR3 sequences, over 15% detected once. The material sequenced was blood. The receptors were sampled from a woman aged 55-69 years with Graves' ophthalmopathy. Each CDR3 is given with its conserved first and last residue. Each record gives: D gene, V gene, clone size, J gene, CDR3 DNA, CDR3 protein. The D gene is left open where the match is weak. The size of a clone is reported for some rows only, either as once, few or many, or as a class for expanded clones.

TRBD2,TRBV5-8,many,TRBJ2-5,TGTGCCAGCAGCCGTACTAGCGGGGGACAAGAGACCCAGTACTTC,CASSRTSGGQETQYF
TRBD2,TRBV28,-,TRBJ2-1,TGTGCCAGCAGCACTCCGGGACTAGCGGCCTACAATGAGCAGTTCTTC,CASSTPGLAAYNEQFF
-,TRBV5-1,few,TRBJ1-5,TGCGCCAGCAGCTTGGGGGGCACCCAAAATCAGCCCCAGCATTTT,CASSLGGTQNQPQHF
-,TRBV11-3,many,TRBJ2-1,TGTGCCAGCAGCCGTATGGCGGGACGAGAGCAGTTCTTC,CASSRMAGREQFF
-,TRBV7-2,few,TRBJ1-3,TGTGCCAGCAGCTACGACAGCGTCCTGGGTGGAAACACCATATATTTT,CASSYDSVLGGNTIYF
TRBD2,TRBV7-2,many,TRBJ2-5,TGTGCCAGCAGCTTAAGCGGGGGGGCTCAGACCCAGTACTTC,CASSLSGGAQTQYF
-,TRBV3-1,many,TRBJ1-2,TGTGCCAGCAGCCAAGATACAGCAGCCTATGGCTACACCTTC,CASSQDTAAYGYTF
TRBD1,TRBV7-2,-,TRBJ1-4,TGTGCCAGCAGCTCACAGGGGTCCCATAATGAAAAACTGTTTTTT,CASSSQGSHNEKLFF
TRBD1,TRBV5-4,few,TRBJ1-2,TGTGCCAGCAGCCGAGATTCGGGACAGGGGAGGAAGGGCTACACCTTC,CASSRDSGQGRKGYTF
TRBD1,TRBV5-5,-,TRBJ1-1,TGTGCCAGCAGTCACGGACAGGCAAGTGATTGGAACACTGAAGCTTTCTTT,CASSHGQASDWNTEAFF
TRBD1,TRBV5-1,few,TRBJ2-6,TGCGCCAGCAGCGAAGGACAGGCCATCTCTGGGGCCAACGTCCTGACTTTC,CASSEGQAISGANVLTF
-,TRBV4-3,-,TRBJ1-5,TGCGCCAGCAGCCAAGAAATAAGCAGGCCCCGCGGTCAGCCCCAGCATTTT,CASSQEISRPRGQPQHF
TRBD1,TRBV28,-,TRBJ1-1,TGTGCCAGCAGTTTAGAGCAGGGGGCCACTAAAGCTTTCTTT,CASSLEQGATKAFF
TRBD1,TRBV3-1,many,TRBJ1-2,TGTGCCAGCAGCCAACGTACAGGGGCCGGCGGCTACACCTTC,CASSQRTGAGGYTF
-,TRBV6-2/TRBV6-3,many,TRBJ2-4,TGTGCCAGCAGTTACTCTGTGGGACACGGACTATTTGGTCAGTACTTC,CASSYSVGHGLFGQYF
-,TRBV28,-,TRBJ1-6,TGTGCCAGCAGTTCGTCCCTCTGGGGGTGGTCCCTCCACTTT,CASSSSLWGWSLHF
-,TRBV6-2/TRBV6-3,-,TRBJ1-6,TGTGCCAGCAGCGGCCCGGGTCATGATTCACCCCTCCACTTT,CASSGPGHDSPLHF
-,TRBV28,many,TRBJ2-5,TGTGCCAGCAGGACCGACACGCCAGGGACCCAGTACTTC,CASRTDTPGTQYF
TRBD2,TRBV11-2,many,TRBJ2-4,TGTGCCAGCAGCTTATGGAGACTAGCGGGGACGGAAAACATTCAGTACTTC,CASSLWRLAGTENIQYF
-,TRBV6-1,-,TRBJ2-1,TGTGCCAGCTCCCGTGGGTACAATGAGCAGTTCTTC,CASSRGYNEQFF
-,TRBV6-2/TRBV6-3,many,TRBJ2-4,TGTGCCAGCAAACCGGTTGGATTAGAAAACATTCAGTACTTC,CASKPVGLENIQYF
TRBD1,TRBV20-1,-,TRBJ2-5,TGCAGTGCTCGACAGGGCCAAGAGACCCAGTACTTC,CSARQGQETQYF
-,TRBV9,many,TRBJ2-1,TGTGCCAGCAGCGTATCCCTCGATATCCTGGAAAGTGAGCAGTTCTTC,CASSVSLDILESEQFF
-,TRBV20-1,many,TRBJ2-7,TGCAGTGCTAGAGGGGCTTCAAGTTCTTACGAGCAGTACTTC,CSARGASSSYEQYF
TRBD1,TRBV24-1,many,TRBJ2-2,TGTGCCACCAGTGATTTCTGGCAGGGGGCTATCGGGGAGCTGTTTTTT,CATSDFWQGAIGELFF
-,TRBV28,-,TRBJ1-1,TGTGCCAGCAGCCGAGGCAGGAGGGGGGACACTGAAGCTTTCTTT,CASSRGRRGDTEAFF
-,TRBV7-9,-,TRBJ1-3,TGTGCCAGCAGTTCAGGTGTGGGGGGCCGCTCTGGAAACACCATATATTTT,CASSSGVGGRSGNTIYF
TRBD1,TRBV5-6,few,TRBJ1-1,TGTGCCAGCAGCTGGGACAGGAGGAACACTGAAGCTTTCTTT,CASSWDRRNTEAFF
-,TRBV15,many,TRBJ2-7,TGTGCCACCAGCAGAGGCCCGTACGAGCAGTACTTC,CATSRGPYEQYF
TRBD1,TRBV7-3,many,TRBJ2-1,TGTGCCAGCAGCTTAACCCAGACAGGGGGCTCCTACAATGAGCAGTTCTTC,CASSLTQTGGSYNEQFF
TRBD1,TRBV5-1,-,TRBJ1-1,TGCGCCAGCAGCCCTCCTAGACAGGGTGGCACTGAAGCTTTCTTT,CASSPPRQGGTEAFF
TRBD1,TRBV5-1,many,TRBJ1-1,TGCGCCAGCAGCATCGGGACAGGCAACACTGAAGCTTTCTTT,CASSIGTGNTEAFF
-,TRBV9,few,TRBJ2-6,TGTGCCAGCTCCCCGGGGCAGCCCGGGGCCAACGTCCTGACTTTC,CASSPGQPGANVLTF
TRBD2,TRBV20-1,-,TRBJ2-7,TGCAGTGCTAGCGGGGCTAGCGGCTCCTACGAGCAGTACTTC,CSASGASGSYEQYF
-,TRBV7-2,many,TRBJ2-7,TGTGCCAGCAGCTTAAGTCCCGGGTACGAGCAGTACTTC,CASSLSPGYEQYF
-,TRBV6-5,many,TRBJ1-1,TGTGCCAGCAGTTACTCCAGTCCTGAAGCTTTCTTT,CASSYSSPEAFF
-,TRBV11-3,many,TRBJ2-1,TGTGCCAGCAGCTTATCGGCCGCGGCCCCCAATGAGCAGTTCTTC,CASSLSAAAPNEQFF
TRBD2,TRBV28,many,TRBJ2-5,TGTGCCAGCAGTTTAGGGACTAGCGGGAGGGCCAGGAGTGGAGAGACCCAGTACTTC,CASSLGTSGRARSGETQYF
-,TRBV7-2,many,TRBJ1-1,TGTGCCAGCAGCTTGGACACGAACACTGAAGCTTTCTTT,CASSLDTNTEAFF
-,TRBV7-9,many,TRBJ1-5,TGTGCCGTCGACAGTGGTCTGTATAGCAATCAGCCCCAGCATTTT,CAVDSGLYSNQPQHF
-,TRBV2,many,TRBJ1-4,TGTGCCAGCAGTGGAGGTCGAAGGTACGGTGAAAAACTGTTTTTT,CASSGGRRYGEKLFF